This T cell receptor beta chain was recorded in a study of early T cells in non-severe SARS-CoV-2 infection. Background on the study: Chains from this unsorted whole-blood bulk RNA could not be paired. Study-level points and caveats: Matching against VDJdb likely underestimated virus-specific expansions, favoring anti-spike CD8.

Unique molecular identifiers tagged individual cDNA molecules. TCRdb re-called the 5' RACE reads through MiXCR, storing one row per CDR3 protein. The sample contains about 59,000 distinct CDR3 sequences, approximately 12% of which appear only once. On this clonotype: Its specificity is unknown.

From germline, CDR1 is SGHVS and CDR2 FQNEAQ. This CDR3 is 16 amino acids long. Germline trimming cut 1 base from V and 2 bases from J; bases unmatched to any gene: 5. The rearrangement links TRBV7-8 to TRBJ2-7; 10 bases map to TRBD2. This TCR was recovered from an adult who was a healthcare worker with PCR-confirmed SARS-CoV-2 infection or an uninfected control (not recorded which). Sequencing was done on a sample of whole blood. The CDR3 is CASSLVPSGGAYEQYF. The DNA of the CDR3 is TGTGCCAGCAGCTTAGTACCCAGCGGGGGGGCCTACGAGCAGTACTTC.